This passage covers 12 T cell receptor beta chains from one sample sequenced in a study of beta chain features in type 1 diabetes. The entirety of the isolated RNA underwent reverse transcription, so expressed TCRB transcripts were sequenced. Some clones are missing from TCRdb's copy, which holds only in-frame ones; the method was immunoSEQ multiplex PCR. The table has roughly 250,000 clones, 9.6% seen once. The sequencing sample was made of naive CD4+ T cells from blood. These receptors were taken from a woman under 30 in good health.

This clone was recorded a few times. The chain has TRBV13 and TRBJ2-2; maybe TRBD2 (6 bases). Trimming pared 4 bases from V and 4 bases from J, leaving 10 bases between. Germline loops: CDR1 PRHDT, CDR2 FYEKMQ (reference sequence). This CDR3 is 14 amino acids long. The CDR3 DNA is TGTGCCAGCAGCTCCTCCGGGGGCACCGGGGAGCTGTTTTTT. It translates to CASSSSGGTGELFF.

This clone turned up a few times. The rearrangement joins TRBV2 to TRBJ2-7; no firm D call. The germline V and J ends were trimmed by 1 base and 6 bases, with 4 bases remaining between them. Looked up from germline, CDR1 is SNHLY and CDR2 is FYNNEI. The CDR3 sequence is 11 residues long. DNA for the CDR3: TGTGCCAGCAGTGAAGAGCTCGAGCAGTACTTC. It encodes CASSEELEQYF.

This chain joins TRBV30 and TRBJ1-1; D remains unclear. Between the trimmed V and J ends, which lost 2 bases and 5 bases, there was a span of 6 bases. The V gene's germline CDR1 is GTSNPN and CDR2 SVGIG (reference sequence). This CDR3 has 11 amino acids. CDR3 sequence reads: CAWSRATEAFF. The CDR3 DNA reads as TGTGCCTGGAGTAGAGCAACTGAAGCTTTCTTT.

Only a few counts were recorded for this clone. This chain connects TRBV12-5 to TRBJ2-2, with 7 positions matching TRBD2. Germline values: CDR1 LGHNT, CDR2 FRNRAP. The CDR3 totals 18 residues. V shed 0 bases, J shed 5 bases, and the junction held 12 bases outside the gene matches. The CDR3 DNA reads as TGTGCTAGTGGTTTGGTACACGGCCCTAGCGGAGTAACCGGGGAGCTGTTTTTT. Encoded protein: CASGLVHGPSGVTGELFF.

The chain recombines TRBV13 with TRBJ2-5; the D is unclear. Trimming stripped 1 base from V and 4 bases from J, with 4 bases between. This CDR3 is 12 amino acids long. Germline V gives CDR1 PRHDT, CDR2 FYEKMQ (reference sequence). CDR3 coding DNA: TGTGCCAGCAGCTTAGCCTCAGAGACCCAGTACTTC. Translating gives CASSLASETQYF.

The V gene is TRBV5-1, the J gene TRBJ2-1, with TRBD2 as a possible D gene (6 bases). Trimming took 0 bases from V and 3 from J, leaving 10 bases between them. The germline V gene has CDR1 SGHRS and CDR2 YFSETQ. This CDR3 contains 15 residues. CDR3 residues: CASSLVGDFYNEQFF. The DNA for the CDR3 is TGCGCCAGCAGCTTGGTCGGGGACTTCTACAATGAGCAGTTCTTC.

This clone occurred a few times. The J gene is TRBJ2-5, the V gene TRBV27; D possibly corresponds to TRBD2 (6 bases). Germline CDR1 reads MNHEY; CDR2 reads SMNVEV (reference sequence). Trimming stripped 2 bases from V and 4 bases from J, with 17 bases between. This CDR3 is built from 16 residues. The DNA of the CDR3 is TGTGCCAGCAGTTTACGGTCTCTGCGCGGGGCAGAGACCCAGTACTTC. Amino acid sequence: CASSLRSLRGAETQYF.

This rearrangement joins TRBV7-2 to TRBJ2-3; TRBD2 might be the D (6 bases). Trimming took 2 bases from V and 1 from J, leaving 13 bases between them. Looked up from germline, CDR1 is SGHTA and CDR2 is FQGNSA. CDR3 length: 16 amino acids. The CDR3 loop is CASSLTSLAGTDTQYF. In DNA, the CDR3 is TGTGCCAGCAGCTTAACTAGCCTTGCAGGCACAGATACGCAGTATTTT.

This clone came up a few times. The chain has TRBV7-3 and TRBJ1-1; no reliable D call. The CDR3 has 14 residues. The V and J ends lost 2 bases and 4 bases respectively, with 11 bases between them. Germline CDR1 SGHTA, CDR2 FQGTGA. The CDR3 sequence is CASSLGSGGTEAFF. The CDR3 coding sequence is TGTGCCAGCAGCTTAGGCTCGGGAGGCACTGAAGCTTTCTTT.

This clone was counted only a few times. The V and J genes are TRBV27 and TRBJ1-2, with no clear D. CDR3 length: 15 residues. Germline CDR1 reads MNHEY; CDR2 reads SMNVEV (reference sequence). V was clipped by 2 bases and J by 3 bases, with 13 bases between them. The CDR3 nucleotides are TGTGCCAGCAGTTTACGTCGGGGTATCGACTATGGCTACACCTTC. Its translation: CASSLRRGIDYGYTF.

CDR3: CASRDRGPEQYF. The CDR3 region has the DNA TGTGCCAGCAGGGACAGGGGCCCCGAGCAGTACTTC. This chain uses TRBV2 with TRBJ2-7; 9 positions match TRBD1. The CDR3 covers 12 residues. The germline V gene has CDR1 SNHLY and CDR2 FYNNEI. Trimming took 6 bases from V and 6 from J; bases not matched to a gene: 3.

A few counts support this clone. This chain links TRBV30 with TRBJ2-7; 11 bases match TRBD1. The CDR3 loop spans 14 amino acids. With V trimmed by 2 bases and J by 6 bases, 6 bases remained unmatched. CDR1 and CDR2 (germline): GTSNPN, SVGIG (reference sequence). Here the CDR3 reads CAWSLGTGGREQYF. The CDR3 region has the DNA TGTGCCTGGAGTTTGGGGACAGGGGGTCGCGAGCAGTACTTC.